The rows below give T cell receptor beta chains drawn from one sample of a study of T-cell reconstitution after alpha-beta-depleted transplantation in children. From the PCR reads, TCRdb called clonotypes with MiXCR, one entry per CDR3 protein. This table has about 400,000 distinct CDR3 sequences, roughly 20% appearing once. The sequencing here drew on PBMCs from the stem cell graft donor, taken from the stem cell graft. The receptors stem from a human donor who donated a stem cell graft to a child with acute myeloid leukemia. Both conserved end residues are part of each CDR3. The D gene is left open where the match is weak. Rows give clone size only sometimes, using once, few, many, or a class for an expanded clone.

d_call	v_call	j_call	clone_size	cdr3_nt	cdr3_aa
TRBD1	TRBV24-1	TRBJ2-6	many	TGTGCCACCAGTGGACAGGGAGCTGGGGCCAACGTCCTGACTTTC	CATSGQGAGANVLTF
TRBD1	TRBV20-1	TRBJ2-1	.	TGCAGTGCTGACAGGGGGCTCATCGATGAGCAGTTCTTC	CSADRGLIDEQFF
TRBD2	TRBV20-1	TRBJ2-5	few	TGCAGTGCTAGAGACCGATTACTAGCGGCAGAGACCCAGTACTTC	CSARDRLLAAETQYF
.	TRBV28	TRBJ2-3	few	TGTGCCAGCAGTTTATTAGGCAGGCTTAGCACAGATACGCAGTATTTT	CASSLLGRLSTDTQYF
.	TRBV24-1	TRBJ2-1	many	TGTGCCACCAGTGATTTTAGGCATAGCTCCTACAATGAGCAGTTCTTC	CATSDFRHSSYNEQFF
.	TRBV7-9	TRBJ2-7	.	TGTGCCAGCAGCAACGGACTATCCTACGAGCAGTACTTC	CASSNGLSYEQYF
.	TRBV6-5	TRBJ2-1	.	TGTGCCAGCAGTTACTTCCCCAGTCCACCTCACAATGAGCAGTTCTTC	CASSYFPSPPHNEQFF
.	TRBV28	TRBJ2-7	.	TGTGCCAGCAGTTCTCCCCATTACGAGCAGTACTTC	CASSSPHYEQYF
TRBD1	TRBV7-2	TRBJ1-6	few	TGTGCCAGCAGCGTAGTTAGACAGGGTTCACCCCTCCACTTT	CASSVVRQGSPLHF
.	TRBV5-1	TRBJ2-1	.	TGCGCCAGCAGGGGGGTACAGGGCAACAATGAGCAGTTCTTC	CASRGVQGNNEQFF